The rows below give T cell receptor beta chains drawn from one sample of a study of cytomegalovirus exposure and HLA in healthy donors. Generated by immunoSEQ multiplex PCR, the TCRdb table keeps only in-frame clones and is missing some. The data contain about 120,000 clones, approximately 72% of them singletons. Material for sequencing was PBMCs. Receptors originate from a woman between 40 and 50 years old in good health and CMV-seropositive. Both conserved end residues are part of each CDR3. The D gene is left open where the match is weak. Not every row has a clone size; where given, it reads once, few, many or a size class.

d_call clone_size j_call v_call cdr3_aa cdr3_nt
. . TRBJ1-1 TRBV4-3 CASSQKPGAPMNTEAFF TGCGCCAGCAGCCAAAAGCCGGGAGCCCCTATGAACACTGAAGCTTTCTTT
TRBD1 . TRBJ2-7 TRBV4-3 CASSQVGQGKRNEQYF TGCGCCAGCAGCCAAGTTGGACAGGGAAAAAGAAACGAGCAGTACTTC
. . TRBJ1-5 TRBV29-1 CSACMGGSNQPQHF TGCAGCGCATGTATGGGGGGGTCAAATCAGCCCCAGCATTTT
TRBD1 . TRBJ2-5 TRBV5-8 CASSSWTGGAETQYF TGTGCCAGCAGCTCTTGGACAGGGGGCGCGGAGACCCAGTACTTC
. . TRBJ2-1 TRBV15 CATSKAGRIHEQFF TGTGCCACCAGCAAAGCAGGGAGGATCCATGAGCAGTTCTTC
TRBD2 . TRBJ2-1 TRBV5-1 CASSLTLAGGPNEQFF TGCGCCAGCAGCTTGACTCTAGCGGGGGGGCCCAATGAGCAGTTCTTC
. . TRBJ2-5 TRBV7-8 CASTSRAGMGETQYF TGTGCCAGCACCTCCCGGGCAGGGATGGGAGAGACCCAGTACTTC
. once TRBJ2-3 TRBV25-1 CASSNTATDTQYF TGTGCCAGCAGTAATACAGCCACAGATACGCAGTATTTT
. . TRBJ1-1 TRBV2 CASRGETQGTTEAFF TGTGCCAGCAGGGGGGAGACACAGGGTACAACTGAAGCTTTCTTT
. . TRBJ1-1 TRBV18 CASSPRGPGNTEAFF TGTGCCAGCTCACCCAGGGGACCCGGGAACACTGAAGCTTTCTTT
. . TRBJ2-2 TRBV12-5 CASGLPLSTGELFF TGTGCTAGTGGTTTACCCCTCAGCACCGGGGAGCTGTTTTTT
. few TRBJ1-2 TRBV6-5 CANPGDGSPYGYTF TGTGCCAACCCTGGAGACGGTTCACCCTATGGCTACACCTTC
TRBD2 . TRBJ2-1 TRBV10-3 CATVAGDPYNEQFF TGTGCCACCGTAGCGGGGGACCCCTACAATGAGCAGTTCTTC
. . TRBJ1-2 TRBV6-5 CASWEGIYGYTF TGTGCCAGCTGGGAGGGGATCTATGGCTACACCTTC
. . TRBJ2-1 TRBV2 CASKGDNPNEGFF TGTGCCAGCAAGGGGGACAACCCCAATGAGGGGTTCTTC
. . TRBJ1-2 TRBV6-5 CASSSYGYTF TGTGCCAGCAGTTCTTATGGCTACACCTTC
. . TRBJ2-7 TRBV7-2 CASSLWGGDRYEQYF TGTGCCAGCAGCTTATGGGGGGGCGACCGATACGAGCAGTACTTC
. few TRBJ1-1 TRBV4-1 CASSLTRDTREAFF TGCGCCAGCAGCCTTACCCGGGACACCCGTGAAGCTTTCTTT
TRBD1 . TRBJ2-7 TRBV27 CASSLGQGNYEQYF TGTGCCAGCAGCCTCGGACAGGGGAACTACGAGCAGTACTTC